The 26 T cell receptor beta chains presented below share a single source sample, sequenced in a study of blood T cells in healthy people across ages. With a J-beta primer mix and a sample-barcoded 5' primer, a second PCR ran 7 to 11 cycles. TCRdb fed the 5' RACE reads into MiXCR, producing one record per CDR3 protein. This table has about 1.6 million distinct CDR3 sequences, approximately 32% appearing once. The source material was blood. The receptors come from a woman aged 25-40 years in good health.

The rearrangement links TRBV7-9 to TRBJ2-1; D gene unclear. CDR1 and CDR2 from the germline V gene are SEHNR and FQNEAQ (reference sequence). The ends were cut back, 6 bases at V and 8 bases at J, with 11 bases in the middle. The CDR3 contains 12 residues. The CDR3 DNA sequence: TGTGCCAGCAGGTCCCCTGAAGATGAGCAGTTCTTC. Translating it yields CASRSPEDEQFF.

This clonotype was picked up one time. J is TRBJ2-1 and V is TRBV6-5, with a possible D match to TRBD1 (5 bases). The length of the CDR3 is 16 residues. Germline V gene data show CDR1 as MNHEY and CDR2 as SVGAGI. V was pared by 6 bases and J by 8 bases, with 23 bases between. The CDR3 DNA follows: TGTGCCAGCAGCCAGGGTCTACCTCTCTTAAACGATGAGCAGTTCTTC. As protein: CASSQGLPLLNDEQFF.

The rearrangement uses TRBV21-1 and TRBJ1-2. TRBV21-1 is recorded as a pseudogene. This CDR3 is 14 amino acids long. CDR3 DNA sequence: TGTGCCAGCAGCAAATGGGCCGCTCGGGGAGGCTACACCTTC. Translation gives CASSKWAARGGYTF.

The chain uses TRBV7-2 and TRBJ2-5, with TRBD1 matching 9 bases. The tail of the sequence fits TRBJ2-7 better, so the J call may be wrong. Germline assignment: CDR1 SGHTA and CDR2 FQGNSA. CDR3 length: 15 amino acids. CDR3 sequence: CASSHTGTGKYEQYF. The CDR3 DNA reads TGTGCCAGCAGTCACACCGGGACAGGGAAGTACGAGCAGTACTTC.

This clonotype was seen only a few times. The V and J genes are TRBV5-1 and TRBJ2-7, with D possibly matching TRBD1 (6 bases). This CDR3 is 16 amino acids long. The germline V and J ends were trimmed by 5 bases and 2 bases, with 20 bases remaining between them. The germline CDR1 and CDR2 sequences are SGHRS and YFSETQ. The CDR3 nucleotides are TGCGCCAGCAGTATTGCTACAGGGTCGGAGACCTACGAGCAGTACTTC. Translation gives CASSIATGSETYEQYF. The full variable domain, rest sourced from reference TRBV5-1 and TRBJ2-7, is KAGVTQTPRYLIKTRGQQVTLSCSPISGHRSVSWYQQTPGQGLQFLFEYFSETQRNKGNFPGRFSGRQFSNSRSEMNVSTLELGDSALYLCASSIATGSETYEQYFGPGTRLTVT.

This clonotype has only one observation. At one end the junction does not follow the germline gene, possibly because of a read error. The rearrangement joins TRBV12-3 or TRBV12-4 to TRBJ2-6, with D tentatively TRBD1 (5 bases). This CDR3 has 20 amino acids. Written as DNA, the CDR3 is TGTGCCGGCAGTTTAAATCCAGCAGGGTGGGGTCTCTCTGGGGCCAACGTCCTGACTTTC. Its protein is CAGSLNPAGWGLSGANVLTF.

This clonotype was counted ten times or more. The chain employs TRBV29-1 and TRBJ2-1; 10 bases fit TRBD2. V shed 3 bases, J shed 0 bases, and the junction held 2 bases outside the gene matches. The CDR3 is 15 amino acids. In germline, CDR1 is SQVTM, CDR2 ANQGSEA. The DNA of the CDR3 is TGCAGCGTTGATGCTAGCGGGAGCTCCTACAATGAGCAGTTCTTC. Translated, it gives CSVDASGSSYNEQFF.

CDR3 protein: CASSFLLTSTDTQYF. CDR3 DNA sequence: TGTGCCAGCAGCTTCTTACTAACTAGCACAGATACGCAGTATTTT. The V call is TRBV7-9, the J call TRBJ2-3; D uncertain. The CDR3 has 15 amino acids. V lost 3 bases to trimming and J lost 0 bases, with 10 bases between them. Germline V gene data show CDR1 as SEHNR and CDR2 as FQNEAQ (reference sequence). Filled out from reference TRBV7-9 and TRBJ2-3, the complete variable domain reads DTGVSQNPRHKITKRGQNVTFRCDPISEHNRLYWYRQTLGQGPEFLTYFQNEAQLEKSRLLSDRFSAERPKGSFSTLEIQRTEQGDSAMYLCASSFLLTSTDTQYFGPGTRLTVL.

This clonotype was seen more than once but under ten times. The chain combines TRBV7-9 with TRBJ2-3, with TRBD2 as a possible D gene (6 bases). CDR1 SEHNR and CDR2 FQNEAQ come from the germline V gene (reference sequence). CDR3 length: 16 residues. V was cut by 0 bases and J by 2 bases, with 12 bases left in between. CDR3 residues: CASSLAYSGTTDTQYF. The CDR3 DNA reads as TGTGCCAGCAGCTTAGCCTATAGCGGTACCACAGATACGCAGTATTTT.

This clonotype was recorded a few times. J is TRBJ2-5 and V is TRBV7-9; D is unresolved. V was shortened by 2 bases and J by 5 bases, with 6 bases between the two germline ends. CDR1 and CDR2 (germline): SEHNR, FQNEAQ (reference sequence). The CDR3 runs 12 residues. The CDR3 reads CASSLNVETQYF. The CDR3 DNA follows: TGTGCCAGCAGCTTAAATGTGGAGACCCAGTACTTC.

The chain has TRBV6-4 and TRBJ2-2, with D possibly TRBD1 on 5 matching bases. The V gene lost 3 bases and the J gene lost 3 bases, with 8 bases spanning the gap. CDR1 is MRHNA, CDR2 SNTAGT, per germline. The CDR3 consists of 14 residues. The CDR3 DNA reads as TGTGCCAGCAGTGAAATAGGGGACACCGGGGAGCTGTTTTTT. This codes for CASSEIGDTGELFF.

The chain's CDR3 is CASSLGHESYEQYF. Written as DNA, the CDR3 is TGCGCCAGCAGCTTGGGACACGAGTCCTACGAGCAGTACTTC. This rearrangement joins TRBV5-1 to TRBJ2-7; no definite D call. The CDR3 is 14 residues long. Germline-derived CDR1 and CDR2 are SGHRS and YFSETQ. Trimming stripped 0 bases from V and 1 base from J, with 8 bases between.

This clonotype was picked up a small number of times. V is TRBV2 and J is TRBJ2-3, with TRBD2 identical over 14 bases. There are 21 residues in the CDR3. V was clipped by 3 bases and J by 0 bases; unmatched bases: 14. Germline V gives CDR1 SNHLY, CDR2 FYNNEI. The CDR3 loop reads CASSDGLRGTSGGVSTDTQYF. In DNA form, the CDR3 reads TGTGCCAGCAGTGACGGATTACGAGGGACTAGCGGGGGAGTTAGCACAGATACGCAGTATTTT. Filled out from reference TRBV2 and TRBJ2-3, the complete variable domain reads EPEVTQTPSHQVTQMGQEVILRCVPISNHLYFYWYRQILGQKVEFLVSFYNNEISEKSEIFDDQFSVERPDGSNFTLKIRSTKLEDSAMYFCASSDGLRGTSGGVSTDTQYFGPGTRLTVL.

The V gene is TRBV10-3, the J gene TRBJ1-1, with D unclear. The CDR3 extends over 12 amino acids. The germline V gene has CDR1 ENHRY and CDR2 SYGVKD. V lost 4 bases to trimming and J lost 1 base, with 4 bases between them. Written as DNA, the CDR3 is TGTGCCATCAGTGGAGAGAACACTGAAGCTTTCTTT. Residues: CAISGENTEAFF.

Comment on this clonotype: An end of the junction does not agree with germline; a read error may underlie this. The chain joins TRBV6-2 or TRBV6-3 to TRBJ2-5; TRBD2 aligns across 7 bases. The J call may be faulty, since TRBJ2-7 better matches the DNA end. Germline CDR1 MNHEY, CDR2 SVGEGT. CDR3 length: 16 amino acids. The CDR3 here is CANSYFPGLPTYEQYF. The CDR3 bases are TGTGCCAACAGTTACTTCCCGGGACTACCCACCTACGAGCAGTACTTC.

This sequence joins TRBV5-4 and TRBJ2-3; D uncertain. Between the trimmed V and J ends, which lost 0 bases and 5 bases, there was a span of 10 bases. The CDR3 length is 14 residues. CDR1 and CDR2 from the germline V gene are SGHNT and YYREEE (reference sequence). The CDR3 nucleotides read TGTGCCAGCAGCTTGGCGTCAGCGCAAGATACGCAGTATTTT. It encodes CASSLASAQDTQYF.

The sample holds a few counts of this clonotype. The chain couples TRBV25-1 to TRBJ2-3; TRBD2 matches 13 bases. J lost 4 bases, V lost 4 bases, and 14 bases had no gene match. Germline CDR1 reads MGHDK; CDR2 reads SYGVNS. The CDR3 has 19 residues. This CDR3 is CASSVSPLLAGGPPDTQYF. In DNA form, the CDR3 reads TGTGCCAGCAGTGTTTCCCCTCTACTAGCGGGAGGGCCTCCAGATACGCAGTATTTT.

The chain has TRBV6-1 and TRBJ2-5, with D possibly being TRBD1 or TRBD2 (5 bases each). The CDR3 spans 15 residues. Trimming took 11 bases from V and 5 from J, leaving 24 bases between them. The V gene's germline CDR1 is MNHNS and CDR2 SASEGT. This CDR3 is CAGSQDGLGRETQYF. CDR3 nucleotides: TGTGCCGGAAGCCAGGACGGACTGGGGCGGGAGACCCAGTACTTC.

J is TRBJ2-1 and V is TRBV4-1; a weak D match, TRBD2 (5 bases). In germline, CDR1 is MGHRA, CDR2 YSYEKL. The germline V and J ends were trimmed by 1 base and 0 bases, with 10 bases remaining between them. The CDR3 runs 16 residues. CDR3 loop: CASSQGAVSSYNEQFF. CDR3 bases: TGCGCCAGCAGCCAAGGAGCGGTGTCCTCCTACAATGAGCAGTTCTTC.

This clonotype was observed many times. An end of the junction does not agree with germline; a read error may underlie this. The V gene is TRBV10-1, the J gene TRBJ2-5; a possible D gene is TRBD2 (6 bases). The CDR3 contains 13 residues. CDR1 WNHNN and CDR2 SYGVQD come from the germline V gene (reference sequence). CDR3 DNA: TGTGCCAGCAGCGAGGGAGGTCGAGAGACCCAGTACTTC. Its translation: CASSEGGRETQYF.

Only a few counts were recorded for this clonotype. The chain has TRBV28 and TRBJ1-6, with 9 bases aligning to TRBD1. Germline V gene lookup returns CDR1 MDHEN and CDR2 SYDVKM. The CDR3 loop spans 14 amino acids. J lost 8 bases, V lost 7 bases, and 6 bases had no gene match. The CDR3 spells CASKKGQGDSPLHF. The CDR3 nucleotides read TGTGCCAGCAAAAAGGGACAGGGCGATTCACCCCTCCACTTT.

The CDR3 loop is CASSEAGKMNTEAFF. CDR3 coding DNA: TGTGCCAGCAGTGAAGCGGGCAAGATGAACACTGAAGCTTTCTTT. The chain employs TRBV2 and TRBJ1-1; D remains ambiguous. CDR3 size: 15 residues. V shed 0 bases and J shed 0 bases, with 8 bases lying between them. CDR1 SNHLY and CDR2 FYNNEI come from the germline V gene.

The gene calls are TRBV20-1 and TRBJ2-7; no definite D call. Germline V gives CDR1 DFQATT, CDR2 SNEGSKA (reference sequence). The V and J ends lost 5 bases and 4 bases respectively, with 21 bases between them. This CDR3 has 15 residues. DNA of the CDR3: TGCAGTGCTTTAGACGTGGAAGGACGACGGTACGAGCAGTACTTC. Translating gives CSALDVEGRRYEQYF.

The gene calls are TRBV20-1 and TRBJ2-5; the match to TRBD2 covers 9 bases. Germline trimming cut 3 bases from V and 13 bases from J; bases unmatched to any gene: 6. Germline-derived CDR1 and CDR2 are DFQATT and SNEGSKA (reference sequence). The CDR3 covers 11 residues. Here the CDR3 reads CSASTGLARYF. The CDR3 nucleotides read TGCAGTGCTAGTACCGGACTAGCGAGGTACTTC.

The table lists this clonotype with a few counts. The chain couples TRBV12-5 to TRBJ2-7; TRBD2 agrees at 8 bases. The CDR3 has 15 amino acids. Losses at the gene ends were 4 bases for V and 0 bases for J; bases not matched to a gene: 5. Germline V gene lookup returns CDR1 LGHNT and CDR2 FRNRAP. The CDR3 sequence: CASGCGLAFSYEQYF. CDR3 coding DNA: TGTGCTAGTGGTTGCGGACTAGCCTTCTCCTACGAGCAGTACTTC. Variable domain in full (rest from reference TRBV12-5 and TRBJ2-7): DARVTQTPRHKVTEMGQEVTMRCQPILGHNTVFWYRQTMMQGLELLAYFRNRAPLDDSGMPKDRFSAEMPDATLATLKIQPSEPRDSAVYFCASGCGLAFSYEQYFGPGTRLTVT.

To note about this clonotype: One end of the junction does not line up with germline, which may come from a read error. This rearrangement joins TRBV6-6 to TRBJ1-2, with D possibly matching TRBD1 (5 bases). The CDR3 runs to 16 residues. Germline-derived CDR1 and CDR2 are MNHNY and SVGAGI (reference sequence). The CDR3 DNA sequence: TGTACCAGCAGCCTACGGAAGGGGCAAGAGTTCTATGGCTACACCTTC. Translation gives CTSSLRKGQEFYGYTF.